This TCR beta chain stems from a study of OX40 agonist ivuxolimab in advanced cancers. About the research overall: Partial responses occurred in three patients (one hepatocellular carcinoma, two cutaneous melanoma).

Clones were read by immunoSEQ multiplex PCR, and TCRdb kept only the in-frame ones, dropping some. The table shows 35,000 to 40,000 clones, with roughly 80% occurring only once. J lost 2 bases, V lost 4 bases, and 4 bases had no gene match. Germline values: CDR1 SGHDN, CDR2 FVKESK. This CDR3 has 15 amino acids. The rearrangement joins TRBV14 to TRBJ2-1; 8 bases are shared with TRBD2. The sample here was CD4+ or CD8+ T cells sorted from blood, taken in a trial of the OX40 agonist ivuxolimab. The sequence was collected from an adult with an advanced solid tumor such as melanoma, head and neck, liver or kidney cancer. The CDR3 coding sequence is TGTGCCAGCAGCCCGGGGGGGCGGACCTACAATGAGCAGTTCTTC. Translating gives CASSPGGRTYNEQFF.